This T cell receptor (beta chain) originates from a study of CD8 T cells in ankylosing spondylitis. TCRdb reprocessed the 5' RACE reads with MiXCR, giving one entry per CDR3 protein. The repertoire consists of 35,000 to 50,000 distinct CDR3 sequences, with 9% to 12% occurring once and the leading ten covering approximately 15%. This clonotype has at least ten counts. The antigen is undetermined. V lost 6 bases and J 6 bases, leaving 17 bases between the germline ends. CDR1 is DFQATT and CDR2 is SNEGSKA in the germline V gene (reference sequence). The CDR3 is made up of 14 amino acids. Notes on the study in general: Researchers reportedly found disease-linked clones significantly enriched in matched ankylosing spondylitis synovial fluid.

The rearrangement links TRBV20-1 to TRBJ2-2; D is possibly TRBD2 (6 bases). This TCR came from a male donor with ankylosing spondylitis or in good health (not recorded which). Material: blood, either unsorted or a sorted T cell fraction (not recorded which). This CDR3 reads CSARDSQGPGELFF. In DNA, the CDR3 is TGCAGTGCCCGGGACTCTCAGGGACCCGGGGAGCTGTTTTTT.